This TCR beta chain was captured in a study of neurological immune-mediated disorders. TCRdb processed the 5' RACE reads anew with MiXCR; each CDR3 protein has one entry. The data hold 35,000 to 50,000 distinct CDR3 sequences, with roughly 2.5% observed a single time. This clonotype was seen at least ten times. V gave up 4 bases and J gave up 2 bases, with 8 bases separating them. Germline CDR1 is SQVTM and CDR2 is ANQGSEA. The CDR3 spans 12 residues. The clonotype was recovered from a man aged 50 to 60 with multiple sclerosis. Specimen: PBMCs. The V and J genes are TRBV29-1 and TRBJ1-2; D remains ambiguous. The CDR3 sequence is CSVGTKNYGYTF. The CDR3 DNA reads TGCAGCGTTGGGACCAAAAACTATGGCTACACCTTC. Complete variable domain (other parts from reference TRBV29-1 and TRBJ1-2): SAVISQKPSRDICQRGTSLTIQCQVDSQVTMMFWYRQQPGQSLTLIATANQGSEATYESGFVIDKFPISRPNLTFSTLTVSNMSPEDSSIYLCSVGTKNYGYTFGSGTRLTVV.